This record covers a single T cell receptor (beta chain). This sample stems from a study of CD8+ T cells in alopecia areata. The treatment is: oral pan-JAK inhibitor, 5-10 mg twice daily. Lesional scalp punch biopsies and peripheral blood came from alopecia areata patients. The V gene's germline CDR1 is KGHSH and CDR2 LQKENI. This CDR3 has 15 residues. J was trimmed by 12 bases and V by 3 bases; bases with no gene match: 9. Following extraction, RNA underwent reverse transcription to cDNA, which served as the sequencing template. Repertoires were generated with immunoSEQ multiplex PCR, while TCRdb's copy carries only in-frame clones and drops some. The table records about 200,000 clones, around 60% of them present only once.

This rearrangement joins TRBV18 to TRBJ2-1, with 12 bases aligning to TRBD1. The TCR originated in a human donor with alopecia areata. The starting material was CD4+ T cells sorted from blood, obtained at week 4, from a patient treated with tofacitinib. The CDR3, as DNA: TGTGCCAGCTCACCTGGGGACAGGGGGCTGATTGGGCAGTTCTTC. It encodes CASSPGDRGLIGQFF.